The source of this T cell receptor (beta chain) is a study of T cell responses to AZD1222 COVID-19 vaccine. Study findings and constraints: Unmutated variant regions are reportedly the target of nearly half of TCRs that are spike-specific.

Germline-derived CDR1 and CDR2 are SQVTM and ANQGSEA. CDR3 size: 16 residues. J lost 0 bases, V lost 1 base, and 6 bases had no gene match. Worth noting for this clone: The target antigen is unknown.

Sequencing was performed with immunoSEQ multiplex PCR; in TCRdb, only in-frame clones are kept and a portion is missing. The table has 55,000 to 75,000 clones, 88% seen once; the top ten hold around 7.8%. This receptor was obtained from an adult in good health. V is TRBV29-1 and J is TRBJ2-1; TRBD2 aligns across 7 bases. The source was peripheral blood, collected on day 0 of AZD1222 vaccination. CDR3 nucleotide sequence: TGCAGCGTTGAAGTACTAGCGCCTAGCTCCTACAATGAGCAGTTCTTC. Protein sequence: CSVEVLAPSSYNEQFF.